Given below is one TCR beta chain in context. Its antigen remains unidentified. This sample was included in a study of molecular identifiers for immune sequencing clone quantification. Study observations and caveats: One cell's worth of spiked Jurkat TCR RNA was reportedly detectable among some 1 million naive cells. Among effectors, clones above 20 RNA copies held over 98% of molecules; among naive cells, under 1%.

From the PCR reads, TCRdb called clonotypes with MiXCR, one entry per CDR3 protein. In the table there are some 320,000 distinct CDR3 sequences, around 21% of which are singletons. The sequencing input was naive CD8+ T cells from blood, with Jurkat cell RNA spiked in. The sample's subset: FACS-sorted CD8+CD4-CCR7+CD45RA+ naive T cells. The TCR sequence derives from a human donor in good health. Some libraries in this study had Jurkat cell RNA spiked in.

Written as DNA, the CDR3 is TGTGCCAGCAGCCAAGGAGTTCCGGGACAGTACCAAGAGACCCAGTACTTC. This encodes CASSQGVPGQYQETQYF. This rearrangement joins TRBV3-1 to TRBJ2-5; 7 bases agree with TRBD1. V lost 1 base, J lost 0 bases, and 8 bases stayed unmatched. Germline CDR1 reads LGHDT; CDR2 reads YNNKEL (reference sequence). This CDR3 region has 17 residues.